This T cell receptor beta chain originates from a study of T cells after posttransplantation cyclophosphamide. Study-wide results and limits: TRB clonality was highly associated with recipient CMV seropositivity and reactivation.

This related bone marrow graft donor gave peripheral blood on the day of marrow donation. The CDR3 length is 14 residues. V gave up 2 bases and J gave up 0 bases, with 5 bases separating them. Germline values: CDR1 LNHDA, CDR2 SQIVND (reference sequence). This clone came up a few times. Its antigen is currently unknown. The table came from immunoSEQ multiplex PCR; TCRdb's copy has only in-frame clones and leaves some out. The profile shows 66,000 or so clones, about 93% of them singletons. This sequence was found in a young woman in good health and a related stem cell transplant donor. The specimen was PBMCs. The chain carries TRBV19 and TRBJ1-5, with D unresolved. Here the CDR3 DNA reads TGTGCCAGTAGTATACGGGTTAGCAATCAGCCCCAGCATTTT. It translates to CASSIRVSNQPQHF.